Presented here are 31 T cell receptor beta chains from one specimen sequenced in a study of T cell repertoires in cytomegalovirus infection (dated by TCRdb to the late 2010s). In the paper's terms, the treatment or condition label means: in vitro stimulation with specific CMV peptide epitopes to enrich CMV-specific T cells. The sequencer was an Illumina HiSeq 1500. TCRdb handled the public reads itself, with Q25 trimming in fastp and clone calling in MiXCR, and kept productive beta chains. Records with the same CDR3 protein are collapsed into one entry carrying the most frequent genes and DNA. For this sample there are 700,000 to 950,000 distinct CDR3 sequences; less than 35% appear just once. The ten most abundant clones make up 9.5% to 15% of the sample. These receptors have no known antigen. The material sequenced was cultured CD8+ T cells from PBMCs, taken from culture after CMV antigen stimulation. The receptors come from a human donor in good health (CMV status not recorded). Some clones in this sample may be carry-over from other donors' samples.

Only a few counts were recorded for this clonotype. V and J are TRBV6-2 or TRBV6-3 and TRBJ1-1, with D possibly TRBD1 on 6 matching bases. Germline CDR1 is MNHEY and CDR2 is SVGEGT. Trimming left V 5 bases short and J 3 bases short, with 22 bases between. CDR3 size: 17 residues. CDR3 coding DNA: TGTGCCAGCAGTCGACGCGCAGGGGCGCATTTTGACACTGAAGCTTTCTTT. It translates to CASSRRAGAHFDTEAFF.

This clonotype was detected a few times. The chain has TRBV27 and TRBJ2-5, with unresolved D. This CDR3 spans 11 amino acids. With 7 bases removed from V and 4 bases from J, the gap between germline ends came to 7 bases. From germline, CDR1 is MNHEY and CDR2 SMNVEV (reference sequence). The chain's CDR3 is CASIQRETQYF. CDR3 in DNA: TGTGCCAGCATCCAAAGAGAGACCCAGTACTTC.

The V gene is TRBV6-1, the J gene TRBJ2-7; no clear D gene. V lost 1 base to trimming and J lost 5 bases, with 9 bases between them. This CDR3 comprises 13 residues. The germline V gene has CDR1 MNHNS and CDR2 SASEGT. CDR3 in DNA: TGTGCCAGCAGTGAAGGTAGATACGACGAGCAGTACGTC. This translates into CASSEGRYDEQYV.

This clonotype was seen a few times. The chain couples TRBV6-5 to TRBJ1-2, with 9 bases identical to TRBD1. Germline values: CDR1 MNHEY, CDR2 SVGAGI. The CDR3 contains 18 residues. V was clipped by 6 bases and J by 5 bases; unmatched bases: 19. The CDR3 bases are TGTGCCAGCAGCGTCACCCCGGGGACAGGGTTCGTTAAGTATGGCTACACCTTC. Encoded protein: CASSVTPGTGFVKYGYTF.

The chain couples TRBV6-2 or TRBV6-3 to TRBJ1-1; weak D call: TRBD1 (6 bases). Germline V CDR1 and CDR2: MNHEY, SVGEGT. The CDR3 is 13 residues long. V was trimmed by 8 bases and J by 7 bases, leaving 17 bases between them. The DNA for the CDR3 is TGTGCCAGCGCAATCGTGGGGGCTGGTGAAGCTTTCTTT. Translation gives CASAIVGAGEAFF.

The chain joins TRBV4-3 to TRBJ2-1; D unresolved. The CDR3 consists of 18 residues. With 0 bases removed from V and 4 bases from J, the gap between germline ends came to 19 bases. Germline values: CDR1 LGHNA, CDR2 YSLEER. Written as DNA, the CDR3 is TGCGCCAGCAGCCAAGAAAGGGTCGGAATAGGAGTATACAATGAGCAGTTCTTC. Amino acid sequence: CASSQERVGIGVYNEQFF.

This clonotype showed up just once. This sequence joins TRBV4-1 and TRBJ2-3; weak D call: TRBD2 (6 bases). V gave up 7 bases and J gave up 0 bases, with 14 bases separating them. The CDR3 is 15 amino acids. CDR1 is MGHRA and CDR2 is YSYEKL in the germline V gene. CDR3 sequence: CASTSRRGSTDTQYF. In DNA form, the CDR3 reads TGCGCCAGCACCTCCCGGCGGGGTAGCACAGATACGCAGTATTTT.

This clonotype has just a few counts. The chain recombines TRBV7-6 with TRBJ2-1, with 8 bases matching TRBD1. CDR1 and CDR2 from the germline V gene are SGHVS and FNYEAQ. This CDR3 has 19 amino acids. Trimming took 1 base from V and 0 from J; bases not matched to a gene: 11. The CDR3 is CASSLGRTGSAGSYNEQFF. In nucleotides, the CDR3 is TGTGCCAGCAGCTTAGGCAGGACAGGGAGTGCTGGCTCCTACAATGAGCAGTTCTTC.

The chain recombines TRBV7-8 with TRBJ2-3; TRBD1 is a possible D gene (5 bases). Germline assignment: CDR1 SGHVS and CDR2 FQNEAQ. The CDR3 totals 18 residues. V shed 2 bases and J shed 2 bases, with 20 bases lying between them. The CDR3: CASSLYGLDRTHTDTQYF. CDR3 DNA: TGTGCCAGCAGCTTATACGGGTTAGACAGAACTCACACAGATACGCAGTATTTT.

The rearrangement joins TRBV6-5 to TRBJ2-2, with D possibly matching TRBD2 (5 bases). Trimming removed 6 bases at V and 10 bases at J, with 15 bases between. This CDR3 contains 13 residues. Germline CDR1 and CDR2: MNHEY and SVGAGI. CDR3 DNA: TGTGCCAGCAGCGACTATTCCGAGGAGGAGCTGTTTTTT. Protein sequence: CASSDYSEEELFF.

This clonotype was recorded a few times. The chain is built from TRBV9 and TRBJ1-5; D is possibly TRBD1 (6 bases). Germline V gene lookup returns CDR1 SGDLS and CDR2 YYNGEE. V was clipped by 3 bases and J by 1 base, with 11 bases between them. This CDR3 contains 15 residues. The CDR3 DNA reads as TGTGCCAGCAGCGAGGCAGGGGCAAGCAATCAGCCCCAGCATTTT. It yields the protein CASSEAGASNQPQHF. The variable domain in full, with the rest retrieved from reference TRBV9 and TRBJ1-5, is DSGVTQTPKHLITATGQRVTLRCSPRSGDLSVYWYQQSLDQGLQFLIQYYNGEERAKGNILERFSAQQFPDLHSELNLSSLELGDSALYFCASSEAGASNQPQHFGDGTRLSIL.

The chain links TRBV6-6 to TRBJ2-7; D is perhaps TRBD2 (6 bases). The CDR3 is made up of 13 amino acids. The V gene lost 8 bases and the J gene lost 6 bases, with 17 bases spanning the gap. Germline-derived CDR1 and CDR2 are MNHNY and SVGAGI (reference sequence). CDR3 region: CASGQGGYGEQYF. Written as DNA, the CDR3 is TGTGCCAGCGGGCAGGGAGGCTATGGCGAGCAGTACTTC.

This clonotype showed up just a few times. V gene TRBV28 combines with J gene TRBJ1-4; 12 nucleotides agree with TRBD1. CDR1 is MDHEN and CDR2 is SYDVKM in the germline V gene. This CDR3 region has 19 residues. Trimming removed 3 bases from V and 0 bases from J; junction bases left unmatched: 8. This CDR3 reads CASSLGQGAPLATNEKLFF. The CDR3 region has the DNA TGTGCCAGCAGTTTGGGACAGGGGGCCCCTCTTGCAACTAATGAAAAACTGTTTTTT.

This clonotype was seen a few times. The chain has TRBV6-2 or TRBV6-3 and TRBJ2-1; TRBD2 matches at 9 bases. The V and J ends lost 2 bases and 0 bases, in that order; junction bases with no gene match: 8. The CDR3 contains 18 residues. Germline CDR1 reads MNHEY; CDR2 reads SVGEGT. In DNA form, the CDR3 reads TGTGCCAGCAGTTACACTGAATTAGCGGGGGCCTCCTACAATGAGCAGTTCTTC. Encoded protein: CASSYTELAGASYNEQFF.

V and J are TRBV4-1 and TRBJ1-2, with D possibly matching TRBD1 (5 bases). This CDR3 has 18 amino acids. V was shortened by 1 base and J by 0 bases, with 18 bases between the two germline ends. Germline CDR1 MGHRA, CDR2 YSYEKL. The CDR3 bases are TGCGCCAGCAGCCAAGCGTACCGGGACGGCAAAGCTAACTATGGCTACACCTTC. As protein: CASSQAYRDGKANYGYTF.

This clonotype came up a few times. This chain connects TRBV19 to TRBJ1-1; TRBD1 aligns across 8 bases. Germline CDR1 reads LNHDA; CDR2 reads SQIVND (reference sequence). This CDR3 contains 16 residues. V lost 1 base to trimming and J lost 1 base; unmatched junction nucleotides: 5. DNA for the CDR3: TGTGCCAGTAGTATAGCCTGGACAGGGCGGAACACTGAAGCTTTCTTT. This translates into CASSIAWTGRNTEAFF. Combining the CDR3 with reference TRBV19 and TRBJ1-1 gives the whole variable domain DGGITQSPKYLFRKEGQNVTLSCEQNLNHDAMYWYRQDPGQGLRLIYYSQIVNDFQKGDIAEGYSVSREKKESFPLTVTSAQKNPTAFYLCASSIAWTGRNTEAFFGQGTRLTVV.

The chain recombines TRBV4-1 with TRBJ1-4; D possibly corresponds to TRBD1 (5 bases). Germline values: CDR1 MGHRA, CDR2 YSYEKL. V lost 6 bases and J lost 5, with 16 bases in between. This CDR3 region has 15 residues. The CDR3 coding sequence is TGCGCCAGCAGAGAACGGGACGTCCCCAATGAAAAACTGTTTTTT. Translating gives CASRERDVPNEKLFF.

This clonotype was observed a handful of times. The chain is built from TRBV7-8 and TRBJ2-3; TRBD1 matches at 10 bases. Losses at the gene ends were 2 bases for V and 4 bases for J; bases not matched to a gene: 9. CDR3 size: 17 residues. Germline V lookup: CDR1 SGHVS, CDR2 FQNEAQ. The CDR3 protein is CASSLLIGDRGPDTQYF. CDR3 bases: TGTGCCAGCAGCTTACTTATAGGGGACAGGGGCCCAGATACGCAGTATTTT.

This clonotype was recorded a few times. The chain has TRBV10-3 and TRBJ1-1; no firm D call. Trimming stripped 6 bases from V and 0 bases from J, with 11 bases between. The CDR3 length is 14 residues. Germline V gene lookup returns CDR1 ENHRY and CDR2 SYGVKD. CDR3 residues: CAIRDPGMNTEAFF. The CDR3, as DNA: TGTGCCATCAGGGACCCTGGGATGAACACTGAAGCTTTCTTT.

This clonotype was counted between two and nine times. The genes are TRBV10-3 and TRBJ1-1; D ambiguous. This CDR3 has 15 amino acids. V shed 2 bases and J shed 4 bases, with 14 bases lying between them. CDR1 and CDR2 (germline): ENHRY, SYGVKD. The CDR3 reads CAISEAGSRGTEAFF. CDR3 bases: TGTGCCATCAGTGAGGCGGGCTCACGGGGCACTGAAGCTTTCTTT.

The chain couples TRBV2 to TRBJ2-5; D call uncertain. The CDR3 contains 11 residues. From germline, CDR1 is SNHLY and CDR2 FYNNEI. Trimming left V 9 bases short and J 3 bases short, with 8 bases between. The DNA for the CDR3 is TGTGCCAGTCAGGCCAAAGAGACCCAGTACTTC. Translation: CASQAKETQYF.

This clonotype has just a few counts. This chain joins TRBV7-4 and TRBJ2-7, with TRBD2 as a possible D gene (5 bases). V was pared by 5 bases and J by 3 bases, with 14 bases between. The germline V gene encodes CDR1 SGHVT and CDR2 SQSDAQ. CDR3 length: 14 amino acids. The CDR3 coding sequence is TGTGCCAGCAGCCTAGAGGGCCGATACTACGAGCAGTACGTC. Translating it yields CASSLEGRYYEQYV.

This clonotype was counted once. The chain uses TRBV19 and TRBJ2-4; D is tentatively TRBD1 or TRBD2 (5 bases each). The CDR3 loop spans 17 amino acids. V gave up 1 base and J gave up 2 bases, with 15 bases separating them. CDR1 is LNHDA, CDR2 SQIVND, per germline (reference sequence). CDR3 DNA sequence: TGTGCCAGTAGTATAGGGGGCGGGTGGGCCACCAAAAACATTCAGTACTTC. Its protein product is CASSIGGGWATKNIQYF.

The rearrangement uses TRBV10-3 and TRBJ2-7; 13 positions agree with TRBD2. The CDR3 is 19 amino acids. CDR1 ENHRY and CDR2 SYGVKD come from the germline V gene. V dropped 6 bases and J dropped 0; count of bases not matched to a gene: 14. CDR3 loop: CAISRSGTSGAPISYEQYF. CDR3 DNA: TGTGCCATCAGCCGAAGTGGGACTAGCGGGGCGCCGATCTCCTACGAGCAGTACTTC.

This clonotype was counted once. The rearrangement uses TRBV7-3 and TRBJ2-2, with D perhaps matching TRBD1 (6 bases). Trimming cost V 2 bases and J 4 bases, with 17 bases left between them. The CDR3 covers 17 residues. Germline V gene sequence: CDR1 SGHTA, CDR2 FQGTGA. CDR3 DNA sequence: TGTGCCAGCAGCTTATCCGGGACACACTATCCCACCGGGGAGCTGTTTTTT. Amino acid sequence: CASSLSGTHYPTGELFF.

The chain uses TRBV7-9 and TRBJ1-2; 7 nucleotides line up with TRBD1. This CDR3 has 17 residues. Germline V lookup: CDR1 SEHNR, CDR2 FQNEAQ (reference sequence). The V and J ends lost 5 bases and 1 base, in that order; junction bases with no gene match: 13. The CDR3 DNA follows: TGTGCCAGCAGCCAGACGATGCGGGACAGATTTAACTATGGCTACACCTTC. Translating gives CASSQTMRDRFNYGYTF.

This chain links TRBV5-4 with TRBJ1-1; D call uncertain. CDR1 and CDR2 from the germline V gene are SGHNT and YYREEE (reference sequence). CDR3 length equals 15 residues. V lost 3 bases and J 5 bases, leaving 17 bases between the germline ends. The CDR3 DNA is TGTGCCAGCAGCTCGGACCGGATTTCTTGGACTGAAGCTTTCTTT. Amino acid sequence: CASSSDRISWTEAFF.

J is TRBJ1-5 and V is TRBV27; the D is unclear. V lost 0 bases to trimming and J lost 3 bases, with 6 bases between them. CDR1 is MNHEY and CDR2 is SMNVEV in the germline V gene (reference sequence). This CDR3 has 14 residues. For the CDR3, the DNA is TGTGCCAGCAGTTTATCCGGGGACAATCAGCCCCAGCATTTT. Translation gives CASSLSGDNQPQHF.

This sequence joins TRBV29-1 and TRBJ2-2, with D uncertain. Germline V gives CDR1 SQVTM, CDR2 ANQGSEA. V lost 5 bases and J lost 8, with 6 bases in between. CDR3 size: 10 residues. The CDR3 nucleotides read TGCAGCGTTCGAGATGGGGAGCTGTTTTTT. Translating it yields CSVRDGELFF.

The chain uses TRBV7-3 and TRBJ1-1; 7 bases fit TRBD1. The CDR3 is 15 amino acids. V lost 0 bases to trimming and J lost 5 bases; unmatched junction nucleotides: 6. Germline V CDR1 and CDR2: SGHTA, FQGTGA. The CDR3 spells CASSLTRQGGTEAFF. The CDR3 DNA reads as TGTGCCAGCAGCTTAACCCGACAGGGTGGGACTGAAGCTTTCTTT.

There are a few counts of this clonotype. V is TRBV20-1 and J is TRBJ2-3; D is perhaps TRBD2 (7 bases). The V end was cut by 1 base, the J end by 4 bases, with 18 bases between. CDR3 length equals 16 residues. Germline CDR1 DFQATT, CDR2 SNEGSKA (reference sequence). The CDR3 coding sequence is TGCAGTGCTAGAGGTGCCTCGGGGGGCGGCCCAGATACGCAGTATTTT. It yields the protein CSARGASGGGPDTQYF.